One sample yielded the 18 T cell receptor beta chains listed below, sequenced in a study of T-cell reconstitution after alpha-beta-depleted transplantation in children. Molecular barcoding with unique molecular identifiers was used for the TCRbeta library. TCRdb called the PCR reads again in MiXCR, with one record for every CDR3 protein. The data show about 110,000 distinct CDR3 sequences, roughly 23% seen once. Sequences were derived from PBMCs, mostly from graft donor cells, sampled 180 days after TCRalphabeta/CD19-depleted stem cell transplant. Receptors were obtained from a male patient between 2 and 10 years old who had a stem cell transplant for chronic granulomatous disease, so the T cells may come from the graft donor.

The chain recombines TRBV19 with TRBJ1-5; TRBD1 matches at 8 bases. V shed 4 bases, J shed 1 base, and the junction held 3 bases outside the gene matches. The CDR3 consists of 15 residues. Looked up from germline, CDR1 is LNHDA and CDR2 is SQIVND (reference sequence). The CDR3, as DNA: TGTGCCAGTAGTACCGACAGGGGAAGCAATCAGCCCCAGCATTTT. This encodes CASSTDRGSNQPQHF.

This clonotype was recorded many times. This rearrangement joins TRBV12-3 or TRBV12-4 to TRBJ2-3; D possibly corresponds to TRBD2 (7 bases). The CDR3 extends over 16 amino acids. Deletions cut 2 bases from V and 2 bases from J, with 14 bases between. The CDR3 nucleotides are TGTGCCAGCAGTTTACTCGGCGGGGGCCCCACAGATACGCAGTATTTT. It codes for CASSLLGGGPTDTQYF.

The chain recombines TRBV29-1 with TRBJ2-5; TRBD1 might be the D (5 bases). Trimming cost V 6 bases and J 2 bases, with 10 bases left between them. CDR3 length equals 12 residues. The germline V gene encodes CDR1 SQVTM and CDR2 ANQGSEA. CDR3 protein: CSVFRQQETQYF. The CDR3 DNA sequence: TGCAGCGTATTTCGACAGCAAGAGACCCAGTACTTC.

This clonotype was seen a handful of times. The chain has TRBV9 and TRBJ1-6; D unclear. V was shortened by 4 bases and J by 8 bases, with 13 bases between the two germline ends. CDR1 is SGDLS and CDR2 is YYNGEE in the germline V gene. The length of the CDR3 is 14 residues. CDR3 sequence (DNA): TGTGCCAGCAGCCCGAGGGTGAAGGATTCACCCCTCCACTTT. Amino acid sequence: CASSPRVKDSPLHF.

The chain has TRBV29-1 and TRBJ2-7, with D possibly TRBD2 on 6 matching bases. V lost 7 bases, J lost 2 bases, and 15 bases lay in between. This CDR3 comprises 13 residues. From germline, CDR1 is SQVTM and CDR2 ANQGSEA. CDR3 region: CSARSGEAYEQYF. For the CDR3, the DNA is TGCAGCGCAAGATCCGGGGAGGCCTACGAGCAGTACTTC.

The V gene is TRBV29-1, the J gene TRBJ2-7; unclear D gene. Germline CDR1 SQVTM, CDR2 ANQGSEA. The CDR3 spans 11 residues. Trimming left V 7 bases short and J 2 bases short, with 9 bases between. In DNA, the CDR3 is TGCAGCGCTGGCAGTCCCTACGAGCAGTACTTC. It encodes CSAGSPYEQYF.

V and J are TRBV7-3 and TRBJ2-3; no clear D. Between the trimmed V and J ends, which lost 5 bases and 0 bases, there was a span of 6 bases. This CDR3 contains 13 residues. In germline, CDR1 is SGHTA, CDR2 FQGTGA. The chain's CDR3 is CASSRASTDTQYF. As DNA, the CDR3 is TGTGCCAGCAGCAGGGCTAGCACAGATACGCAGTATTTT.

This clonotype turned up a few times. This chain uses TRBV5-1 with TRBJ2-5, with 7 bases matching TRBD1. This CDR3 is 14 amino acids long. Germline-derived CDR1 and CDR2 are SGHRS and YFSETQ. J gave up 0 bases and V 4 bases, and 3 bases lay outside the gene matches. The CDR3 DNA follows: TGCGCCAGCAGCCCGGGGACAGACCAAGAGACCCAGTACTTC. Amino acid sequence: CASSPGTDQETQYF.

The chain carries TRBV28 and TRBJ1-5; possibly TRBD1 for D (5 bases). Germline assignment: CDR1 MDHEN and CDR2 SYDVKM. The CDR3 is made up of 15 amino acids. With 5 bases removed from V and 3 bases from J, the gap between germline ends came to 14 bases. The CDR3 region has the DNA TGTGCCAGCAGTGGGACGGGTGGGCCCAATCAGCCCCAGCATTTT. Protein: CASSGTGGPNQPQHF.

The chain uses TRBV20-1 and TRBJ2-3; 7 bases align to TRBD1. The CDR3 consists of 15 residues. Germline V gene data show CDR1 as DFQATT and CDR2 as SNEGSKA (reference sequence). Losses at the gene ends were 3 bases for V and 2 bases for J; bases not matched to a gene: 8. Here the CDR3 reads CSASDSGGYTDTQYF. In DNA, the CDR3 is TGCAGTGCTAGTGATTCAGGGGGATACACAGATACGCAGTATTTT.

The chain has TRBV7-2 and TRBJ2-5, with a weak D call TRBD2 (6 bases). Trimming took 5 bases from V and 2 from J, leaving 9 bases between them. This CDR3 is 13 amino acids long. CDR1 and CDR2 from the germline V gene are SGHTA and FQGNSA. CDR3 residues: CASSPSVQETQYF. CDR3 DNA: TGTGCCAGCAGCCCTAGCGTACAAGAGACCCAGTACTTC.

The rearrangement links TRBV20-1 to TRBJ2-5, with a possible D match to TRBD1 (6 bases). The CDR3 runs 13 residues. The germline CDR1 and CDR2 sequences are DFQATT and SNEGSKA (reference sequence). V dropped 6 bases and J dropped 0 bases, with 11 bases sitting between them. CDR3 region: CSAPGTNQETQYF. In nucleotides, the CDR3 is TGCAGTGCGCCCGGGACAAACCAAGAGACCCAGTACTTC.

In its sample, this clonotype was seen many times. The rearrangement links TRBV5-1 to TRBJ2-2; a weak D match, TRBD1 (6 bases). Germline loops: CDR1 SGHRS, CDR2 YFSETQ. The ends were cut back, 8 bases at V and 3 bases at J, with 17 bases in the middle. CDR3 length: 15 residues. CDR3 sequence (DNA): TGCGCCAGTCTCAAGGGGGACCTACACACCGGGGAGCTGTTTTTT. Its protein is CASLKGDLHTGELFF.

In this sample, this clonotype turned up many times. This chain uses TRBV3-1 with TRBJ2-1, with a weak D call TRBD2 (6 bases). The CDR3 extends over 17 amino acids. Germline loops: CDR1 LGHDT, CDR2 YNNKEL (reference sequence). V lost 2 bases, J lost 3 bases, and 17 bases lay in between. In nucleotides, the CDR3 is TGTGCCAGCAGCCAATTTTCGAACCGGGAGTACTACAATGAGCAGTTCTTC. Translated: CASSQFSNREYYNEQFF.

The chain recombines TRBV5-1 with TRBJ2-2, with 7 nucleotides matching TRBD1. Unmatched junction bases numbered 5, after V lost 2 bases and J lost 1 base. The CDR3 sequence is 16 residues long. From germline, CDR1 is SGHRS and CDR2 YFSETQ. Here the CDR3 reads CASSFLGQRNTGELFF. The CDR3 coding sequence is TGCGCCAGCAGCTTCTTGGGACAGAGGAACACCGGGGAGCTGTTTTTT.

This clonotype was recorded a few times. This sequence joins TRBV3-1 and TRBJ2-7, with TRBD2 matching 13 bases. J gave up 0 bases and V 6 bases, and 14 bases lay outside the gene matches. In germline, CDR1 is LGHDT, CDR2 YNNKEL (reference sequence). This CDR3 spans 19 amino acids. In DNA form, the CDR3 reads TGTGCCAGCAGTCCAAGACTAGCGGGAGGATTGAAGAGCTCCTACGAGCAGTACTTC. Residues: CASSPRLAGGLKSSYEQYF.

The chain uses TRBV6-1 and TRBJ2-3, with 9 bases lining up with TRBD1. The V and J ends lost 6 bases and 6 bases, in that order; junction bases with no gene match: 10. Germline V lookup: CDR1 MNHNS, CDR2 SASEGT. This CDR3 is built from 15 residues. As DNA, the CDR3 is TGTGCCAGCAGGACCACCGGACAGGGGTGGGATACGCAGTATTTT. Amino acids: CASRTTGQGWDTQYF.

V gene TRBV6-2 or TRBV6-3 combines with J gene TRBJ2-1; 8 bases match TRBD2. This CDR3 comprises 15 residues. Per germline, CDR1 MNHEY and CDR2 SVGEGT. Trimming cost V 0 bases and J 10 bases; bases outside gene matches: 8. For the CDR3, the DNA is TGTGCCAGCAGTTACTCGCCGCGGGGGGATCGGGAGCAGTTCTTC. Encoded protein: CASSYSPRGDREQFF.